The 29 T cell receptor beta chains in this list originate from one sample, sequenced in a study of regulatory T cells in long-lasting Graves disease. Regarding time point: newly diagnosed GD, antithyroid drugs for less than 3 months. Scientists built the TCR library using RNA that was extracted from PBMCs. Libraries of TCR beta came from iRepertoire HTBI primers plus Arm-PCR of CDR3 regions. MiXCR was run by TCRdb on the multiplex PCR reads, yielding one entry per CDR3 protein. There are about 240,000 distinct CDR3 sequences in the sample; about 19% occur only once, and about 14% lies in the top ten. Sequencing used peripheral blood mononuclear cells (PBMCs), obtained at new diagnosis, from a patient treated with antithyroid drugs. Receptor source: a female donor with Graves disease.

The sample holds many counts of this clonotype. V is TRBV7-2 and J is TRBJ2-7, with D possibly being TRBD1 or TRBD2 (5 bases each). CDR1 is SGHTA and CDR2 is FQGNSA in the germline V gene. The CDR3 has 16 amino acids. The V and J ends lost 5 bases and 3 bases respectively, with 20 bases between them. As DNA, the CDR3 is TGTGCCAGCAGCCCCGACGGGCTCATGGGGGACTACGAGCAGTACTTC. Protein product: CASSPDGLMGDYEQYF.

This clonotype was found many times. J is TRBJ1-2 and V is TRBV19; D is perhaps TRBD1 (5 bases). CDR1 LNHDA and CDR2 SQIVND come from the germline V gene (reference sequence). V lost 3 bases and J lost 4, with 15 bases in between. This CDR3 has 15 amino acids. CDR3 nucleotide sequence: TGTGCCAGTAGTATGGATCCGGAGACAGTCTATGGCTACACCTTC. Translation: CASSMDPETVYGYTF.

The chain links TRBV7-2 to TRBJ2-3; the match to TRBD2 covers 9 bases. Losses at the gene ends were 2 bases for V and 4 bases for J; bases not matched to a gene: 4. The CDR3 is made up of 15 amino acids. Germline loops: CDR1 SGHTA, CDR2 FQGNSA. This CDR3 is CASSLTLAGSDTQYF. DNA for the CDR3: TGTGCCAGCAGCTTAACCCTAGCGGGGTCAGATACGCAGTATTTT. The entire variable domain, with the rest obtained from reference TRBV7-2 and TRBJ2-3, is as follows: GAGVSQSPSNKVTEKGKDVELRCDPISGHTALYWYRQSLGQGLEFLIYFQGNSAPDKSGLPSDRFSAERTGGSVSTLTIQRTQQEDSAVYLCASSLTLAGSDTQYFGPGTRLTVL.

This clonotype was seen more than once but under ten times. A much larger clone lies one base from this, so it may be a read error. V gene TRBV7-2 combines with J gene TRBJ2-1, with 8 positions matching TRBD2. This CDR3 comprises 14 residues. Looked up from germline, CDR1 is SGHTA and CDR2 is FQGNSA. This CDR3 is CASSLTGGNNERFF. CDR3 DNA: TGTGCCAGCAGCTTAACGGGAGGGAACAATGAGCGGTTCTTC.

This clonotype has a count of ten or more. The chain joins TRBV5-1 to TRBJ2-7, with a tentative D call TRBD1 (5 bases). Between the trimmed V and J ends, which lost 0 bases and 5 bases, there was a span of 9 bases. Germline CDR1 and CDR2: SGHRS and YFSETQ. The length of the CDR3 is 13 residues. The DNA for the CDR3 is TGCGCCAGCAGCTTGGAGGGGCGGAACGAGCAGTACTTC. Amino acids: CASSLEGRNEQYF.

The genes are TRBV6-2 or TRBV6-3 and TRBJ2-7, with 8 bases identical to TRBD1. Losses at the gene ends were 5 bases for V and 3 bases for J; bases not matched to a gene: 21. This CDR3 region has 19 residues. CDR1 MNHEY and CDR2 SVGEGT come from the germline V gene. The CDR3 spells CASSEIGGTGLAIGYEQYF. CDR3 nucleotide sequence: TGTGCCAGCAGTGAAATTGGGGGGACAGGCCTGGCGATCGGCTACGAGCAGTACTTC.

This clonotype was detected ten times or more. The chain carries TRBV7-8 and TRBJ2-3; D is unclear. Germline CDR1 and CDR2: SGHVS and FQNEAQ. The V and J ends lost 4 bases and 5 bases respectively, with 10 bases between them. This CDR3 is built from 13 residues. CDR3 region: CASSSIAQDTQYF. The CDR3 DNA reads as TGTGCCAGCAGCTCTATAGCCCAAGATACGCAGTATTTT.

Ten or more counts support this clonotype. The V and J genes are TRBV5-1 and TRBJ1-2; D gene ambiguous. Trimming took off 5 bases at V and 2 bases at J, with 10 bases between the two ends. Germline CDR1 is SGHRS and CDR2 is YFSETQ. The length of the CDR3 is 13 residues. DNA for the CDR3: TGCGCCAGCAGACCGACTGGAAACTATGGCTACACCTTC. The encoded protein is CASRPTGNYGYTF. Together with reference TRBV5-1 and TRBJ1-2, the CDR3 gives the full variable domain: KAGVTQTPRYLIKTRGQQVTLSCSPISGHRSVSWYQQTPGQGLQFLFEYFSETQRNKGNFPGRFSGRQFSNSRSEMNVSTLELGDSALYLCASRPTGNYGYTFGSGTRLTVV.

As regards this clonotype: A much larger clone differs from this one at a single base, so this may be a read error. The chain uses TRBV7-9 and TRBJ1-6; no clear D. The germline CDR1 and CDR2 sequences are SEHNR and FQNEAQ (reference sequence). Between the trimmed V and J ends, which lost 8 bases and 10 bases, there was a span of 24 bases. The CDR3 consists of 16 residues. CDR3 bases: TGTGCCAGCGTTAAACCCCGGACTGTGGGGAGATCACCCCTCCACTTT. This translates into CASVKPRTVGRSPLHF.

The chain is built from TRBV27 and TRBJ1-6; 10 bases are a match to TRBD1. Losses at the gene ends were 2 bases for V and 12 bases for J; bases not matched to a gene: 10. Germline-derived CDR1 and CDR2 are MNHEY and SMNVEV (reference sequence). The CDR3 extends over 16 amino acids. The CDR3 region is CASSLMVGQGVLPLHF. In DNA form, the CDR3 reads TGTGCCAGCAGTTTAATGGTTGGACAGGGGGTATTACCCCTCCACTTT.

This clonotype was counted many times. The chain uses TRBV14 and TRBJ2-1; 9 bases map to TRBD2. CDR1 is SGHDN and CDR2 is FVKESK in the germline V gene. The CDR3 consists of 18 residues. The V gene end was trimmed by 4 bases and the J gene end by 0 bases; junction bases not matched to a gene: 10. The CDR3 reads CASSPLTSGQTSYNEQFF. The CDR3 DNA follows: TGTGCCAGCAGCCCTCTGACTAGCGGTCAAACCTCCTACAATGAGCAGTTCTTC. The full variable domain, rest sourced from reference TRBV14 and TRBJ2-1, is EAGVTQFPSHSVIEKGQTVTLRCDPISGHDNLYWYRRVMGKEIKFLLHFVKESKQDESGMPNNRFLAERTGGTYSTLKVQPAELEDSGVYFCASSPLTSGQTSYNEQFFGPGTRLTVL.

As concerns this clonotype: Just one base apart from a much larger clone, this may be a read error. No conserved phenylalanine or tryptophan is present at the end of the CDR3, so a read error is the likely explanation. This sequence joins TRBV7-9 and TRBJ2-3, with D possibly TRBD2 on 6 matching bases. V was shortened by 4 bases and J by 6 bases, with 14 bases between the two germline ends. CDR3 length: 14 residues. The germline CDR1 and CDR2 sequences are SEHNR and FQNEAQ (reference sequence). CDR3 nucleotide sequence: TGTGCCAGCAGCTCCTCGGGGGTGGGTGATACGCAGTATCTT. Translated: CASSSSGVGDTQYL.

Worth noting for this clonotype: This clone may be a read error of a much larger clone one base away. This CDR3 is CAISPRFGDNEQFF. For the CDR3, the DNA is TGTGCCATCTCACCAAGATTCGGAGACAATGAGCAGTTCTTC. The rearrangement links TRBV18 to TRBJ2-1; D uncertain. Per the germline V gene, CDR1 is KGHSH and CDR2 is LQKENI. This CDR3 contains 14 residues.

Turning to this clonotype: The CDR3 does not end in the conserved phenylalanine or tryptophan, so this is likely a read error. The rearrangement links TRBV19 to TRBJ2-1; the D is unclear. Germline loops: CDR1 LNHDA, CDR2 SQIVND (reference sequence). The CDR3 sequence is 14 residues long. Trimming removed 6 bases at V and 2 bases at J, with 11 bases between. The DNA for the CDR3 is TGTGCCAGTAGCCCCCTCTTACCCTACAATGAGCAGTTCCTC. Amino acid sequence: CASSPLLPYNEQFL.

This clonotype was found many times. The chain couples TRBV28 to TRBJ1-2; 7 nucleotides agree with TRBD1. This CDR3 comprises 14 residues. V shed 5 bases, J shed 4 bases, and the junction held 7 bases outside the gene matches. Germline V gene data show CDR1 as MDHEN and CDR2 as SYDVKM. The CDR3 region has the DNA TGTGCCAGCAGTCTTGGACAGGTTCTCTATGGCTACACCTTC. Protein sequence: CASSLGQVLYGYTF.

The V call is TRBV11-2, the J call TRBJ2-1; D possibly corresponds to TRBD1 (6 bases). The J call is doubtful: the DNA matches TRBJ2-5 better. Germline V gives CDR1 SGHAT, CDR2 FQNNGV. The CDR3 loop spans 14 amino acids. The DNA of the CDR3 is TGTGCCAGCAGCGATGGACTGGGGGCGGAGACCCAGTACTTC. This codes for CASSDGLGAETQYF.

The table lists this clonotype with many counts. Here the CDR3 reads CASSSPSESGGYTF. As DNA, the CDR3 is TGTGCCAGCAGTTCCCCCTCGGAGTCCGGTGGCTACACCTTC. The gene calls are TRBV6-5 and TRBJ1-2; D call uncertain. CDR3 length: 14 amino acids. The germline CDR1 and CDR2 sequences are MNHEY and SVGAGI. The V end lost 4 bases, the J end lost 7 bases, and 16 bases lay between the germline ends.

There are many counts of this clonotype. CDR3 loop: CASRDTTVGYTF. The CDR3 DNA sequence: TGTGCCAGCAGGGATACGACGGTCGGCTACACCTTC. The V gene is TRBV6-1, the J gene TRBJ1-2; no firm D call. The CDR3 totals 12 residues. V lost 6 bases to trimming and J lost 8 bases, with 13 bases between them. Germline V gene lookup returns CDR1 MNHNS and CDR2 SASEGT.

The J gene is TRBJ2-7, the V gene TRBV2; TRBD1 aligns across 12 bases. This CDR3 comprises 15 residues. Germline V gene data show CDR1 as SNHLY and CDR2 as FYNNEI. Trimming cost V 6 bases and J 2 bases; bases outside gene matches: 5. CDR3 in DNA: TGTGCCAGCAGGTCCGGGACAGGGGGCCCCTACGAGCAGTACTTC. This encodes CASRSGTGGPYEQYF. The complete variable domain, with remaining parts taken from reference TRBV2 and TRBJ2-7, reads EPEVTQTPSHQVTQMGQEVILRCVPISNHLYFYWYRQILGQKVEFLVSFYNNEISEKSEIFDDQFSVERPDGSNFTLKIRSTKLEDSAMYFCASRSGTGGPYEQYFGPGTRLTVT.

This clonotype was detected once. A read error likely explains this, since a far larger clone differs by one base. The rearrangement joins TRBV5-1 to TRBJ2-7, with TRBD1 identical over 12 bases. The ends lost 4 bases at V and 7 bases at J; junction bases unmatched: 12. The CDR3 loop spans 16 amino acids. Germline values: CDR1 SGHRS, CDR2 YFSETQ. The CDR3 reads CASSPATGTGGNEQYF. CDR3 nucleotide sequence: TGCGCCAGCAGCCCCGCGACCGGGACAGGGGGCAATGAGCAGTACTTC.

At least ten counts were recorded for this clonotype. The chain combines TRBV2 with TRBJ2-1, with 14 bases aligning to TRBD2. CDR1 and CDR2 (germline): SNHLY, FYNNEI. This CDR3 has 15 amino acids. Trimming took 6 bases from V and 6 from J; bases not matched to a gene: 4. This CDR3 reads CASRPGTSGGNEQFF. In DNA form, the CDR3 reads TGTGCCAGCAGGCCCGGGACTAGCGGGGGCAATGAGCAGTTCTTC. The full variable domain, with the rest looked up from reference TRBV2 and TRBJ2-1, is EPEVTQTPSHQVTQMGQEVILRCVPISNHLYFYWYRQILGQKVEFLVSFYNNEISEKSEIFDDQFSVERPDGSNFTLKIRSTKLEDSAMYFCASRPGTSGGNEQFFGPGTRLTVL.

V gene TRBV5-1 combines with J gene TRBJ2-3, with D possibly being TRBD1 or TRBD2 (5 bases each). This CDR3 contains 15 residues. V dropped 2 bases and J dropped 3 bases, with 13 bases sitting between them. Germline V gene lookup returns CDR1 SGHRS and CDR2 YFSETQ. The CDR3: CASSFPGRITDTQYF. CDR3 nucleotide sequence: TGCGCCAGCAGCTTTCCGGGACGGATAACAGATACGCAGTATTTT.

On this clonotype: A single base separates this from a much larger clone, so it may be a read error. The chain carries TRBV6-5 and TRBJ2-1, with 8 bases identical to TRBD2. The CDR3 loop spans 18 amino acids. V lost 1 base and J lost 2; bases outside the gene matches: 10. The V gene's germline CDR1 is MNHEY and CDR2 SVGAGI. The CDR3 DNA is TGTGCCAGCAGTTACTTTTCGACTGGCGGGGGGACCTACAATGAGCAGTTCTTC. This codes for CASSYFSTGGGTYNEQFF.

A note on this clonotype: A much larger clonotype is one base distant, so this may be a read error. This sequence joins TRBV11-2 and TRBJ2-2; no reliable D call. The germline V and J ends were trimmed by 1 base and 5 bases, with 5 bases remaining between them. This CDR3 is built from 13 residues. The germline V gene encodes CDR1 SGHAT and CDR2 FQNNGV. CDR3 nucleotide sequence: TGTGCCAGCAGCTTAGGAAGGACCGGGGAGCTGTTTTTT. The encoded protein is CASSLGRTGELFF.

This clonotype was picked up many times. V gene TRBV6-2 or TRBV6-3 combines with J gene TRBJ1-2, with D possibly matching TRBD1 (5 bases). Trimming took 5 bases from V and 4 from J, leaving 17 bases between them. CDR3 length: 15 amino acids. Per the germline V gene, CDR1 is MNHEY and CDR2 is SVGEGT. For the CDR3, the DNA is TGTGCCAGCAGTGAAGCGGTCGGGGCCGGCTATGGCTACACCTTC. Residues: CASSEAVGAGYGYTF.

This clonotype was detected many times. The chain has TRBV4-1 and TRBJ1-1; no clear D. Trimming left V 6 bases short and J 0 bases short, with 11 bases between. The CDR3 consists of 14 residues. The germline V gene encodes CDR1 MGHRA and CDR2 YSYEKL. The DNA for the CDR3 is TGCGCCAGCAGTCGCGTGGGTATGAACACTGAAGCTTTCTTT. Translating it yields CASSRVGMNTEAFF.

This clonotype was recorded at least ten times. This sequence joins TRBV24-1 and TRBJ1-1; D not resolved. V was pared by 2 bases and J by 7 bases, with 7 bases between. Per the germline V gene, CDR1 is KGHDR and CDR2 is SFDVKD. The CDR3 covers 12 residues. The CDR3 loop is CATSDSQDEAFF. The CDR3 coding sequence is TGTGCCACCAGTGATTCCCAGGATGAAGCTTTCTTT.

With respect to this clonotype: This likely traces to a read error, being one base from a far larger clone. J is TRBJ2-7 and V is TRBV12-3 or TRBV12-4; 8 bases fit TRBD2. The ends lost 8 bases at V and 7 bases at J; junction bases unmatched: 16. This CDR3 is 15 amino acids long. This CDR3 is CASVEGGGGYNEQYF. CDR3 bases: TGTGCCAGCGTAGAAGGTGGCGGGGGGTACAATGAGCAGTACTTC.

This clonotype showed up many times. V is TRBV7-2 and J is TRBJ2-2; maybe TRBD2 (6 bases). The V end lost 2 bases, the J end lost 6 bases, and 19 bases lay between the germline ends. Germline V gene sequence: CDR1 SGHTA, CDR2 FQGNSA. The CDR3 is made up of 17 amino acids. The CDR3 region is CASSLMRVAARAGELFF. CDR3 nucleotides: TGTGCCAGCAGCTTAATGAGAGTAGCGGCGAGGGCCGGGGAGCTGTTTTTT.